The 30 T cell receptor beta chains given below trace back to one sample, sequenced in a study of cytomegalovirus exposure and HLA in healthy donors. The PCR used 60 Vbeta and 13 Jbeta primers. Sequenced by immunoSEQ multiplex PCR; TCRdb stores in-frame clones only, minus some. Here the sample spans fewer than 75,000 clones, around 75% being singletons. Material for sequencing was PBMCs. The receptors derive from an older man in good health and CMV-seronegative.

This chain joins TRBV5-1 and TRBJ1-2; no reliable D call. Looked up from germline, CDR1 is SGHRS and CDR2 is YFSETQ. The germline V and J ends were trimmed by 5 bases and 8 bases, with 31 bases remaining between them. The CDR3 consists of 18 residues. CDR3: CASRQDPSLVTASRGYTF. For the CDR3, the DNA is TGCGCCAGCAGACAAGACCCTTCGTTGGTAACGGCTAGTCGGGGCTACACCTTC.

The CDR3 bases are TGTGCCAGTTCCTGGCAGGGGGCGACCGGGGAGCTGTTTTTT. Amino acid sequence: CASSWQGATGELFF. The chain uses TRBV11-2 and TRBJ2-2; 8 bases fit TRBD1. V dropped 9 bases and J dropped 5; count of bases not matched to a gene: 8. Germline V CDR1 and CDR2: SGHAT, FQNNGV. The CDR3 totals 14 residues.

This clone was detected only a few times. V usage is TRBV29-1 and J usage is TRBJ2-3; D not resolved. This CDR3 is built from 14 residues. Germline V gene lookup returns CDR1 SQVTM and CDR2 ANQGSEA. V lost 4 bases and J 3 bases, leaving 14 bases between the germline ends. The CDR3 region is CSVVVLRRTDTQYF. Here the CDR3 DNA reads TGCAGCGTTGTGGTCCTCCGGAGAACAGATACGCAGTATTTT.

The DNA for the CDR3 is TGTGCCAGCTCAGCTTCCCAGGGGTCTAATGAAAAACTGTTTTTT. Residues: CASSASQGSNEKLFF. The rearrangement joins TRBV18 to TRBJ1-4; perhaps TRBD1 as D (6 bases). The CDR3 runs 15 residues. CDR1 and CDR2 from the germline V gene are KGHSH and LQKENI. V lost 5 bases and J lost 3, with 13 bases in between.

This clone showed up just a few times. The chain is built from TRBV4-1 and TRBJ1-2; D not certain. CDR1 MGHRA and CDR2 YSYEKL come from the germline V gene. CDR3 size: 12 residues. Trimming removed 1 base at V and 6 bases at J, with 6 bases between. Written as DNA, the CDR3 is TGCGCCAGCAGCCAAGGCCAGAATGGCTACACCTTC. Translating gives CASSQGQNGYTF.

Remarks on this clone: This CDR3 is also generated by other DNA sequences in the sample. The genes are TRBV7-8 and TRBJ2-2, with TRBD1 as a possible D gene (6 bases). V was clipped by 1 base and J by 5 bases, with 11 bases between them. The CDR3 loop spans 15 amino acids. Looked up from germline, CDR1 is SGHVS and CDR2 is FQNEAQ. The CDR3 region has the DNA TGTGCCAGCAGCTTAGTTGGGCAGGGGACCGGGGAGCTGTTTTTT. Translating gives CASSLVGQGTGELFF.

The rearrangement uses TRBV4-3 and TRBJ1-5, with 8 positions matching TRBD1. CDR3 size: 15 residues. Germline lookup yields CDR1 LGHNA and CDR2 YSLEER. V trimming: 0 bases; J trimming: 4 bases; junction bases outside the gene matches: 2. The DNA for the CDR3 is TGCGCCAGCAGCCAAGACAGGGGGCATAATCAGCCCCAGCATTTT. It codes for CASSQDRGHNQPQHF.

Details on this clone: One end of the junction does not line up with germline, which may come from a read error. This rearrangement joins TRBV20-1 to TRBJ2-7; 7 bases agree with TRBD2. CDR1 and CDR2 from the germline V gene are DFQATT and SNEGSKA (reference sequence). The CDR3 consists of 10 residues. CDR3 residues: CSTVYGTTIF. For the CDR3, the DNA is TGCAGTACCGTCTACGGGACTACGATATTC.

This chain links TRBV11-2 with TRBJ1-1; 9 bases are shared with TRBD1. V trimming: 5 bases; J trimming: 2 bases; junction bases outside the gene matches: 3. Germline V gene lookup returns CDR1 SGHAT and CDR2 FQNNGV. This CDR3 contains 14 residues. CDR3 region: CASSVTGGNTEAFF. DNA for the CDR3: TGTGCCAGCAGCGTCACAGGGGGCAACACTGAAGCTTTCTTT.

The V gene is TRBV2, the J gene TRBJ1-4, with 10 bases fitting TRBD1. Trimming at V came to 4 bases and at J to 6 bases, leaving 5 bases not matched to a gene. Germline assignment: CDR1 SNHLY and CDR2 FYNNEI. The CDR3 runs 15 residues. In DNA, the CDR3 is TGTGCCAGCAGTGCCAGGACAGGGGGATATGAAAAACTGTTTTTT. Amino acid sequence: CASSARTGGYEKLFF.

V usage is TRBV5-1 and J usage is TRBJ1-3; possibly TRBD1 for D (6 bases). Germline CDR1 is SGHRS and CDR2 is YFSETQ. The V and J ends lost 4 bases and 0 bases respectively, with 8 bases between them. This CDR3 region has 14 residues. CDR3 nucleotides: TGCGCCAGCAGCGGGGACATCTCTGGAAACACCATATATTTT. Translating gives CASSGDISGNTIYF.

The J gene is TRBJ1-3, the V gene TRBV18; D remains ambiguous. The V gene's germline CDR1 is KGHSH and CDR2 LQKENI. The germline V and J ends were trimmed by 6 bases and 2 bases, with 14 bases remaining between them. This CDR3 is 15 amino acids long. The CDR3, as DNA: TGTGCCAGCTCGCAAGACATGACGGCTGGAAACACCATATATTTT. This codes for CASSQDMTAGNTIYF.

V gene TRBV5-1 combines with J gene TRBJ2-7; weak D call: TRBD1 (5 bases). Germline values: CDR1 SGHRS, CDR2 YFSETQ. V lost 1 base to trimming and J lost 1 base, with 12 bases between them. The CDR3 loop spans 15 amino acids. CDR3 amino acids: CASSLSQAGSYEQYF. Here the CDR3 DNA reads TGCGCCAGCAGCTTGTCTCAGGCAGGGTCCTACGAGCAGTACTTC.

The chain combines TRBV6-5 with TRBJ2-7, with 7 nucleotides matching TRBD1. Germline assignment: CDR1 MNHEY and CDR2 SVGAGI. This CDR3 contains 14 residues. Trimming took 4 bases from V and 5 from J; bases not matched to a gene: 8. The CDR3, as DNA: TGTGCCAGCAGTTTCGGTACAGGGGTAAACGAGCAGTACTTC. Protein: CASSFGTGVNEQYF.

The J gene is TRBJ2-2, the V gene TRBV7-2; 10 nucleotides match TRBD2. The CDR3 has 17 amino acids. Unmatched junction bases numbered 2, after V lost 0 bases and J lost 1 base. Germline-derived CDR1 and CDR2 are SGHTA and FQGNSA. As DNA, the CDR3 is TGTGCCAGCAGCTTAGCTGGGACTAGCGTGAACACCGGGGAGCTGTTTTTT. It specifies CASSLAGTSVNTGELFF.

V and J are TRBV2 and TRBJ2-3; unclear D gene. Germline CDR1 SNHLY, CDR2 FYNNEI. Trimming stripped 3 bases from V and 0 bases from J, with 10 bases between. This CDR3 has 15 amino acids. This CDR3 reads CASSDLGRSTDTQYF. CDR3 coding DNA: TGTGCCAGCAGTGATTTGGGCCGTAGCACAGATACGCAGTATTTT.

This chain links TRBV18 with TRBJ2-4; D is ambiguous. Germline CDR1 and CDR2: KGHSH and LQKENI. Deletions cut 6 bases from V and 8 bases from J, with 14 bases between. CDR3 length: 13 amino acids. CDR3 sequence (DNA): TGTGCCAGCTCCCCCCTCTTAGAGGACATTCAGTACTTC. This sequence encodes CASSPLLEDIQYF. The whole variable domain, filled in from reference TRBV18 and TRBJ2-4, reads NAGVMQNPRHLVRRRGQEARLRCSPMKGHSHVYWYRQLPEEGLKFMVYLQKENIIDESGMPKERFSAEFPKEGPSILRIQQVVRGDSAAYFCASSPLLEDIQYFGAGTRLSVL.

This clone was seen more than once but under ten times. This rearrangement joins TRBV28 to TRBJ1-2, with 7 bases lining up with TRBD1. V trimming: 4 bases; J trimming: 6 bases; junction bases outside the gene matches: 8. Germline V CDR1 and CDR2: MDHEN, SYDVKM. This CDR3 is 14 amino acids long. CDR3 sequence (DNA): TGTGCCAGCAGTTCGGGACAGAAAAGCAATGGCTACACCTTC. This gives the protein CASSSGQKSNGYTF.

The V and J genes are TRBV28 and TRBJ2-3; tentatively, D is TRBD2 (6 bases). Germline V CDR1 and CDR2: MDHEN, SYDVKM. The CDR3 covers 15 residues. With 2 bases removed from V and 7 bases from J, the gap between germline ends came to 16 bases. The chain's CDR3 is CASSLAGRDVNTQYF. The CDR3 region has the DNA TGTGCCAGCAGTTTAGCAGGGCGGGACGTGAATACGCAGTATTTT.

V usage is TRBV19 and J usage is TRBJ1-5; D possibly corresponds to TRBD1 (6 bases). The V gene lost 6 bases and the J gene lost 2 bases, with 14 bases spanning the gap. The length of the CDR3 is 15 residues. CDR1 and CDR2 (germline): LNHDA, SQIVND (reference sequence). The CDR3 region has the DNA TGTGCCAGTAGAGATACAGGGAGACGCAATCAGCCCCAGCATTTT. Protein: CASRDTGRRNQPQHF.

This clone has more than one count but fewer than ten. This chain joins TRBV6-1 and TRBJ2-7, with 7 bases matching TRBD2. The germline V gene has CDR1 MNHNS and CDR2 SASEGT. V trimming: 4 bases; J trimming: 0 bases; junction bases outside the gene matches: 6. This CDR3 region has 15 residues. The CDR3 coding sequence is TGTGCCAGCAGTGCCGCGGGCGGGGGCTCCTACGAGCAGTACTTC. This sequence encodes CASSAAGGGSYEQYF.

The V call is TRBV11-2, the J call TRBJ1-2; weak D call: TRBD1 (6 bases). The CDR3 length is 14 residues. V dropped 2 bases and J dropped 6 bases, with 13 bases sitting between them. Germline V gene sequence: CDR1 SGHAT, CDR2 FQNNGV. The CDR3 DNA follows: TGTGCCAGCAGCTTACAGCCGGCAGGGGATGGCTACACCTTC. Translation: CASSLQPAGDGYTF.

This chain links TRBV7-2 with TRBJ2-3; D is ambiguous. This CDR3 spans 14 amino acids. V lost 4 bases and J lost 8, with 16 bases in between. Germline V gene sequence: CDR1 SGHTA, CDR2 FQGNSA. This chain's CDR3 is CASSYAFGGTTQYF. As DNA, the CDR3 is TGTGCCAGCAGCTACGCTTTTGGCGGAACTACGCAGTATTTT.

The chain recombines TRBV6-1 with TRBJ1-6; 9 positions agree with TRBD1. The CDR3 is 16 amino acids. Germline-derived CDR1 and CDR2 are MNHNS and SASEGT. V shed 4 bases, J shed 5 bases, and the junction held 6 bases outside the gene matches. For the CDR3, the DNA is TGTGCCAGCAGTGCCGCCGGACAGGGGAATAATTCACCCCTCCACTTT. Translated: CASSAAGQGNNSPLHF.

The rearrangement joins TRBV7-2 to TRBJ1-6; D unresolved. The CDR3 contains 12 residues. Trimming removed 6 bases from V and 7 bases from J, with 7 bases in between. Germline V CDR1 and CDR2: SGHTA, FQGNSA. The CDR3 sequence is CASSFRNSPLHF. The CDR3 DNA reads as TGTGCCAGCAGTTTCCGGAATTCACCCCTCCACTTT.

The chain joins TRBV9 to TRBJ1-4, with D possibly being TRBD1 (6 bases). There are 16 residues in the CDR3. Germline CDR1 and CDR2: SGDLS and YYNGEE. V was shortened by 3 bases and J by 5 bases, with 17 bases between the two germline ends. The DNA of the CDR3 is TGTGCCAGCAGCGGAACCCAGGGGTTAGGGAATGAAAAACTGTTTTTT. Translated: CASSGTQGLGNEKLFF.

The chain has TRBV19 and TRBJ2-7; D perhaps matches TRBD2 (5 bases). This CDR3 is 16 amino acids long. Germline CDR1 is LNHDA and CDR2 is SQIVND (reference sequence). V lost 3 bases to trimming and J lost 2 bases, with 17 bases between them. The CDR3 reads CASSIFSSGSTYEQYF. For the CDR3, the DNA is TGTGCCAGTAGTATCTTTTCCAGCGGAAGTACCTACGAGCAGTACTTC.

The chain has TRBV30 and TRBJ1-4; D may be TRBD1 (6 bases). CDR3 length equals 19 residues. Trimming removed 4 bases at V and 2 bases at J, with 26 bases between. Per germline, CDR1 GTSNPN and CDR2 SVGIG (reference sequence). This CDR3 reads CAWIRTRAGEQYTNEKLFF. The CDR3 coding sequence is TGTGCCTGGATAAGGACAAGGGCAGGGGAGCAGTATACTAATGAAAAACTGTTTTTT.

The rearrangement joins TRBV2 to TRBJ1-6; D perhaps matches TRBD1 (6 bases). The length of the CDR3 is 16 residues. Germline loops: CDR1 SNHLY, CDR2 FYNNEI. V lost 3 bases and J lost 2, with 11 bases in between. This chain's CDR3 is CASSEGRDTYNSPLHF. CDR3 DNA: TGTGCCAGCAGTGAGGGCAGGGACACCTATAATTCACCCCTCCACTTT.

The rearrangement uses TRBV15 and TRBJ2-5; 9 positions match TRBD2. The CDR3 loop spans 14 amino acids. Germline loops: CDR1 LNHNV, CDR2 YYDKDF (reference sequence). Germline trimming cut 8 bases from V and 5 bases from J; bases unmatched to any gene: 9. The CDR3, as DNA: TGTGCCACCGGGCGGGAGGGCGGGGCGGAGACCCAGTACTTC. Translating it yields CATGREGGAETQYF.